Described below is a single TCR beta chain sequence and its context. This sample is part of a study of cytomegalovirus exposure and HLA in healthy donors. Germline values: CDR1 DFQATT, CDR2 SNEGSKA (reference sequence). This CDR3 comprises 10 residues. Trimming shortened V by 6 bases and J by 3 bases, and 4 bases separated the two germline ends. The study ran its PCR with 60 Vbeta and 13 Jbeta primers. Clones were read by immunoSEQ multiplex PCR, and TCRdb kept only the in-frame ones, dropping some. Here the sample spans some 150,000 clones, about two thirds being singletons. Sequenced input: PBMCs. The TCR sequence derives from a woman under 40 in good health and CMV-seronegative. The chain employs TRBV20-1 and TRBJ2-3; no clear D. This CDR3 is CSAATDTQYF. Here the CDR3 DNA reads TGCAGTGCAGCAACAGATACGCAGTATTTT.